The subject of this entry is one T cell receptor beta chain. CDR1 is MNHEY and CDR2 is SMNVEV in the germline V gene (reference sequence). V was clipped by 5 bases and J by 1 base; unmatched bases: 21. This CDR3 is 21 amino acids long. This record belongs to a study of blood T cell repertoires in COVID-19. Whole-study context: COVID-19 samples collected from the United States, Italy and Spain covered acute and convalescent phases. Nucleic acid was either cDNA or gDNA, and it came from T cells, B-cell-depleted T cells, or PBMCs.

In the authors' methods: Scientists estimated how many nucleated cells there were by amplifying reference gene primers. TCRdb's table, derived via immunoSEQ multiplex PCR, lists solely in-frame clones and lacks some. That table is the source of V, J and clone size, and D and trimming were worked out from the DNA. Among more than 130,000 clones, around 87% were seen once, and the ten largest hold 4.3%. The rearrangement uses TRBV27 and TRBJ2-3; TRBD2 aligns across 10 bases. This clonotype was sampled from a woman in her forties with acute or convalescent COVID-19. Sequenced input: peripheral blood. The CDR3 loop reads CASSPHRASGGFSLGTDTQYF. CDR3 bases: TGTGCCAGCAGTCCCCACCGGGCTAGCGGGGGCTTCAGTCTAGGCACAGATACGCAGTATTTT.